Listed here are 28 T cell receptor beta chains from one sample, sequenced in a study of CD8+ T cells in alopecia areata. After isolation, RNA underwent reverse transcription to generate cDNA as the sequencing template. Generated by immunoSEQ multiplex PCR, the TCRdb table keeps only in-frame clones and is missing some. The data show 2,500 to 3,500 clones, with none appearing a single time. Described time point: mouse skin 3 weeks after grafting. The sample here was skin, taken at week 3. The origin of the receptors is a C3H/HeJ mouse with alopecia areata. The MHC haplotype of this mouse line is H2-k.

In regard to this clone: Each gene name is a mouse one. Read data end 4 residues before the CDR3 end; the end is taken from the germline J gene. This chain uses TRBV13-2 with TRBJ2-7, with 12 bases fitting TRBD2. The germline CDR1 and CDR2 sequences are NNHNN and SYGAGS (reference sequence). The CDR3 covers 15 residues. The V segment lost 4 bases and the J segment 3 bases; nucleotides outside the gene matches: 5. This chain's CDR3 is CASGSTGGALYEQYF. The CDR3 bases that were read are TGTGCCAGCGGTTCGACTGGGGGGGCGCTCTAT.

This clone is classed as medium-sized. Germline and genes: mouse. Read coverage stops 4 residues before the CDR3 terminus; the germline J gene supplies the remainder. The rearrangement links TRBV19 to TRBJ2-7, with a tentative D call TRBD1 (5 bases). The germline CDR1 and CDR2 sequences are FNHDT and SITEND (reference sequence). CDR3 length: 12 residues. CDR3 loop: CASRLEGYEQYF. The covered CDR3 bases are TGTGCCAGCAGGCTGGAGGGGTAT.

This clone is judged medium-sized. Genes here carry mouse names. With the read ending 4 residues before the CDR3 end, the germline J gene is used to fill in that end. The chain joins TRBV1 to TRBJ2-7; D is perhaps TRBD1 (5 bases). Per the germline V gene, CDR1 is NSQYPW and CDR2 is LRSPGD (reference sequence). Trimming pared 3 bases from V and 1 base from J, leaving 7 bases between. The CDR3 runs 13 residues. CDR3 region: CTCSARQSYEQYF. The CDR3 bases that were read are TGCACCTGCAGTGCGAGACAGTCCTAT.

There are many counts of this clone. The genes are named according to mouse. The CDR3 extends 4 residues past the end of the read, so its final part is completed from the germline J gene. The chain has TRBV13-1 and TRBJ1-2, with D unresolved. CDR3 length: 14 amino acids. Germline V CDR1 and CDR2: NSHNY, SYGAGN. Trimming removed 2 bases from V and 1 base from J, with 9 bases in between. Partial CDR3 DNA: TGTGCCAGCAGTGACGCCCGACAAAACTCC. Residues: CASSDARQNS. The CDR3, in full, reads CASSDARQNSDYTF.

In this sample, this clone is medium-sized. Germline and genes here are mouse. The missing CDR3 end, 4 residues past where the read stops, is filled in from the germline J gene. The chain links TRBV1 to TRBJ2-2, with D unresolved. Germline loops: CDR1 NSQYPW, CDR2 LRSPGD (reference sequence). The CDR3 consists of 13 residues. With 4 bases removed from V and 2 bases from J, the gap between germline ends came to 5 bases. This CDR3 is CTCSVGNTGQLYF. The CDR3 DNA, read in part, is TGCACCTGCAGTGTTGGTAACACCGGG.

This clone has ten or more counts. All gene names here are mouse names. The read halts 4 residues ahead of the CDR3 end, with the missing end drawn from the germline J gene. The chain combines TRBV5 with TRBJ2-5; 11 nucleotides line up with TRBD2. CDR1 and CDR2 from the germline V gene are LGHNA and YNLKQL (reference sequence). J was trimmed by 2 bases and V by 3 bases; bases with no gene match: 1. This CDR3 contains 15 residues. The CDR3 bases that were read are TGTGCCAGCAGCCAGACTGGGGGGGGCCAAGAC. This gives the protein CASSQTGGGQD. From start to end, the CDR3 is CASSQTGGGQDTQYF.

This clone was observed at least ten times. The genes are named according to mouse. Read sequence stops 4 residues before the CDR3 end, and the germline J gene provides the missing end. This same CDR3 is encoded by further DNA sequences in the sample. This chain uses TRBV13-1 with TRBJ2-1; possibly TRBD2 for D (7 bases). In germline, CDR1 is NSHNY, CDR2 SYGAGN. The CDR3 consists of 13 residues. CDR3 sequence reads: CASSEGGVAEQFF. CDR3 DNA, as far as it was read: TGTGCCAGCAGTGAAGGGGGGGTGGCT.

This clone was recorded at least ten times. Each gene name is a mouse one. With the read ending 4 residues before the CDR3 end, the germline J gene is used to fill in that end. The chain has TRBV5 and TRBJ2-2, with 7 bases fitting TRBD2. This CDR3 has 15 residues. Trimming cost V 2 bases and J 0 bases; bases outside gene matches: 0. Germline V gene lookup returns CDR1 LGHNA and CDR2 YNLKQL (reference sequence). The CDR3 bases that were read are TGTGCCAGCAGCCAACTGGGGGCAAACACCGGG. Its translation: CASSQLGANTG. In full, the CDR3 is CASSQLGANTGQLYF.

Comment on this clone: Mouse gene names apply. The sequenced fragment ends 4 residues before the CDR3 boundary, so the rest is inferred from the germline J gene. This chain joins TRBV2 and TRBJ2-1; 9 bases map to TRBD2. The trim removed 0 bases at V and 1 base at J, leaving 1 base unmatched. Germline V gene sequence: CDR1 LGHNA, CDR2 YSYQKL. CDR3 length equals 16 residues. The CDR3 spells CASSQDTGGNYAEQFF. Incomplete CDR3 DNA: TGTGCCAGCAGCCAAGATACTGGGGGGAACTATGCT.

This clone was observed at least ten times. The genes and germline here are from mouse. The sequenced fragment ends 4 residues before the CDR3 boundary, so the rest is inferred from the germline J gene. J is TRBJ2-7 and V is TRBV13-2; 11 bases fit TRBD2. The CDR3 totals 17 residues. The germline V gene encodes CDR1 NNHNN and CDR2 SYGAGS (reference sequence). With V trimmed by 2 bases and J by 0 bases, 7 bases remained unmatched. The CDR3 protein is CASGDRDWGYFSYEQYF. Partial CDR3 DNA: TGTGCCAGCGGTGACCGGGACTGGGGGTACTTCTCCTAT.

This clone was recorded many times. Gene labels here are mouse ones. The read ends 4 residues shy of where the CDR3 ends; the end is completed using the germline J gene. The genes are TRBV13-1 and TRBJ2-2; D is perhaps TRBD1 (7 bases). The V gene's germline CDR1 is NSHNY and CDR2 SYGAGN. The CDR3 runs to 15 residues. The V end was cut by 0 bases, the J end by 3 bases, with 9 bases between. The CDR3: CASSDEGGHTGQLYF. The sequenced CDR3 bases are TGTGCCAGCAGTGATGAAGGGGGCCACACCGGG.

This clone was recorded at least ten times. Genes here carry mouse names. Sequencing ends 3 residues short of the CDR3 end; the germline J gene provides the rest. The chain is built from TRBV1 and TRBJ1-6; 8 bases are shared with TRBD1. TRBJ1-6 belongs to the ORF category, with a function that is uncertain. Trimming at V came to 0 bases and at J to 2 bases, leaving 9 bases not matched to a gene. The CDR3 has 19 amino acids. Per germline, CDR1 NSQYPW and CDR2 LRSPGD (reference sequence). The CDR3 region is CTCSADPLTGGTYNSPLYF. CDR3 DNA, as far as it was read: TGCACCTGCAGTGCAGACCCCCTCACAGGGGGGACCTATAATTCGCCC.

This clone has only a few counts. Gene names are the mouse ones. CDR3 amino acids: CASGVSGGKNTLYF. The part of the CDR3 DNA that was read is TGTGCCAGCGGTGTTTCTGGGGGGAAAAAC. The chain joins TRBV13-2 to TRBJ2-4; 8 bases line up with TRBD2. The read terminates 4 residues ahead of where the CDR3 ends, so the germline J gene completes it. Germline CDR1 NNHNN, CDR2 SYGAGS (reference sequence). The CDR3 is made up of 14 amino acids.

By proportion, this clone is medium-sized (0.01 to 0.1%). The gene symbols are mouse symbols. The CDR3 extends 4 residues past the end of the read, so its final part is completed from the germline J gene. V and J are TRBV1 and TRBJ2-5; TRBD2 agrees at 7 bases. Germline V gene sequence: CDR1 NSQYPW, CDR2 LRSPGD (reference sequence). The CDR3 covers 15 residues. The part of the CDR3 DNA that was read is TGCACCTGCAGTGCAGATAACTGGGGAGAGGAC. Amino acid sequence: CTCSADNWGED. The CDR3 in its entirety is CTCSADNWGEDTQYF.

In regard to this clone: Gene names refer to mouse genes. The read ends 3 residues before the CDR3 terminus; that terminus is restored from the germline J gene. V and J are TRBV13-2 and TRBJ1-6; D is unresolved. TRBJ1-6 belongs to the ORF category, with a function that is uncertain. Germline V gene data show CDR1 as NNHNN and CDR2 as SYGAGS (reference sequence). V was pared by 1 base and J by 0 bases, with 8 bases between. The CDR3 is made up of 16 amino acids. CDR3 loop: CASGDYSNSYNSPLYF. The covered CDR3 bases are TGTGCCAGCGGTGATTACAGCAATTCCTATAATTCGCCC.

This clone ranks as medium-sized. Gene and germline names: mouse. The read finishes 4 residues shy of the CDR3 end, and the germline J gene is used to complete it. At the DNA level, this CDR3 is encoded by other sequences in the same sample as well. V is TRBV19 and J is TRBJ1-2, with D possibly TRBD1 on 6 matching bases. Germline loops: CDR1 FNHDT, CDR2 SITEND (reference sequence). V was cut by 3 bases and J by 0 bases, with 9 bases left in between. The CDR3 extends over 14 amino acids. CDR3 in amino acids: CASSTDRANSDYTF. CDR3 DNA (partial): TGTGCCAGCAGTACGGACAGAGCAAACTCC.

Relative to its sample, this clone is medium-sized (0.01 to 0.1%). Germline and genes: mouse. The missing CDR3 end, 3 residues past where the read stops, is filled in from the germline J gene. The genes are TRBV19 and TRBJ1-6, with TRBD1 as a possible D gene (6 bases). TRBJ1-6 is noted as an ORF with a role that remains uncertain. Germline V gene data show CDR1 as FNHDT and CDR2 as SITEND (reference sequence). Trimming pared 3 bases from V and 2 bases from J, leaving 6 bases between. The CDR3 contains 14 residues. This CDR3 is CASSRDTYNSPLYF. The sequenced CDR3 bases are TGTGCCAGCAGTAGGGACACCTATAATTCGCCC.

Within the sample, this clone is medium-sized. Gene names and germline refer to mouse. The CDR3 goes on 4 residues after the read ends, and that part is filled in from the germline J gene. V usage is TRBV29 and J usage is TRBJ2-7, with 7 bases aligning to TRBD1. The CDR3 consists of 12 residues. Per germline, CDR1 MSHET and CDR2 SYDVDS. The CDR3 spells CASSSQGDEQYF. The part of the CDR3 DNA that was read is TGTGCTAGCAGTTCCCAGGGGGAT.

By frequency in the sample, this clone is medium-sized. Here the gene names and germline are mouse. The read stops 4 residues short of the end of the CDR3; the missing end is completed from the germline J gene. The chain has TRBV29 and TRBJ2-7; 8 nucleotides line up with TRBD1. With 4 bases clipped from V and 0 bases from J, the junction kept 2 bases outside the gene matches. CDR3 length equals 14 residues. Germline CDR1 and CDR2: MSHET and SYDVDS. The CDR3 loop is CASSSGTGSYEQYF. CDR3 DNA, as far as it was read: TGTGCTAGCAGTTCCGGGACAGGCTCCTAT.

In its sample, this clone was seen many times. Gene and germline names: mouse. The CDR3 sequence: CASGGDWGPSQNTLYF. CDR3 bases read: TGTGCCAGCGGTGGTGACTGGGGGCCTAGTCAAAAC. V and J are TRBV13-2 and TRBJ2-4; 9 bases match TRBD2. The CDR3 extends 4 residues past the end of the read, so its final part is completed from the germline J gene. Germline V gene lookup returns CDR1 NNHNN and CDR2 SYGAGS (reference sequence). The CDR3 is 16 amino acids. V trimming: 3 bases; J trimming: 0 bases; junction bases outside the gene matches: 5.

This clone occurred many times. Mouse gene names apply. The read terminates 4 residues ahead of where the CDR3 ends, so the germline J gene completes it. The rearrangement links TRBV13-2 to TRBJ2-4; TRBD2 matches at 8 bases. The V segment lost 2 bases and the J segment 0 bases; nucleotides outside the gene matches: 5. Germline V gives CDR1 NNHNN, CDR2 SYGAGS (reference sequence). There are 16 residues in the CDR3. This chain's CDR3 is CASGERLGPSQNTLYF. Partial CDR3 DNA: TGTGCCAGCGGTGAAAGACTGGGGCCTAGTCAAAAC.

Note on this clone: The listed genes are named as in mouse. The read falls 4 residues short of the CDR3 end, and the missing part is taken from the germline J gene. The same CDR3 arises from other DNA sequences in this sample as well. V and J are TRBV5 and TRBJ2-7; TRBD1 is a possible D gene (5 bases). Germline V CDR1 and CDR2: LGHNA, YNLKQL (reference sequence). The CDR3 runs to 14 residues. The CDR3 loop reads CASSQDETEYEQYF. The CDR3 DNA, read in part, is TGTGCCAGCAGCCAGGATGAGACAGAGTAT.

This clone came up many times. Any gene name here is a mouse gene name. Sequencing ends 4 residues short of the CDR3 end; the germline J gene provides the rest. This chain connects TRBV2 to TRBJ2-7, with D tentatively TRBD1 (6 bases). The CDR3 has 16 amino acids. Germline values: CDR1 LGHNA, CDR2 YSYQKL. The V gene lost 0 bases and the J gene lost 0 bases, with 12 bases spanning the gap. Incomplete CDR3 DNA: TGTGCCAGCAGCCAAGATCGAGGGGGATACTCCTAT. Its protein product is CASSQDRGGYSY. The complete CDR3 sequence is CASSQDRGGYSYEQYF.

In this sample, this clone turned up a few times. The listed genes are named as in mouse. With the read ending 4 residues before the CDR3 end, the germline J gene is used to fill in that end. This chain uses TRBV5 with TRBJ2-5; D call uncertain. The CDR3 is made up of 13 amino acids. Per germline, CDR1 LGHNA and CDR2 YNLKQL (reference sequence). This CDR3 reads CASSQETRDTQYF. CDR3 DNA (partial): TGTGCCAGCAGCCAAGAGACTCGAGAC.

This clone has a count of ten or more. The gene names given are mouse names. Read coverage stops 4 residues before the CDR3 terminus; the germline J gene supplies the remainder. V usage is TRBV16 and J usage is TRBJ1-2; D remains ambiguous. There are 13 residues in the CDR3. With 2 bases removed from V and 1 base from J, the gap between germline ends came to 5 bases. CDR1 is SGHSA, CDR2 FRNQAP, per germline. The CDR3 protein is CASSLKGNSDYTF. Incomplete CDR3 DNA: TGTGCAAGCAGCTTAAAGGGAAACTCC. The full variable domain, in which reference TRBV16 and TRBJ1-2 provide the parts outside the CDR3, is NAGVIQTPRHKVTGKGQEATLWCEPISGHSAVFWYRQTIVQGLEFLTYFRNQAPIDDSGMPKERFSAQMPNQSHSTLKIQSTQPQDSAVYLCASSLKGNSDYTFGSGTRLLVI.

This clone occurred a few times. Genes and germline are mouse. Read data end 3 residues before the CDR3 end; the end is taken from the germline J gene. The rearrangement uses TRBV13-3 and TRBJ1-6, with 11 bases fitting TRBD1. TRBJ1-6 is sorted into the ORF group, with uncertain function. This CDR3 spans 15 amino acids. Germline V gene lookup returns CDR1 NNHDY and CDR2 SYVADS. V dropped 2 bases and J dropped 7; count of bases not matched to a gene: 2. The chain's CDR3 is CASSDRDRGNSPLYF. CDR3 bases read: TGTGCCAGCAGTGACCGGGACAGGGGGAATTCGCCC.

This clone was observed at least ten times. Mouse gene names and germline throughout. Read sequence stops 4 residues before the CDR3 end, and the germline J gene provides the missing end. V and J are TRBV5 and TRBJ2-5, with 10 bases matching TRBD2. Per the germline V gene, CDR1 is LGHNA and CDR2 is YNLKQL (reference sequence). J gave up 0 bases and V 1 base, and 1 base lay outside the gene matches. This CDR3 is 16 amino acids long. The sequenced part of the CDR3 DNA is TGTGCCAGCAGCCAAGGGACTGGGGGAAACCAAGAC. Its protein is CASSQGTGGNQD. In full, the CDR3 is CASSQGTGGNQDTQYF.

By proportion, this clone is medium-sized. Gene names and germline refer to mouse. The CDR3 is cut off 4 residues early in the read; its end comes from the germline J gene. The rearrangement links TRBV19 to TRBJ2-7; TRBD1 agrees at 9 bases. The CDR3 runs 15 residues. Germline CDR1 is FNHDT and CDR2 is SITEND (reference sequence). CDR3 loop: CASSQTLRDRDEQYF. The part of the CDR3 DNA that was read is TGTGCCAGCAGTCAGACTCTCCGGGACAGGGAT.